The 11 T cell receptor beta chains listed next were all sequenced from one sample in a study of OX40 agonist ivuxolimab in advanced cancers. TCRdb keeps only in-frame clones here, not all; method: immunoSEQ multiplex PCR. The sample yields 55,000 to 85,000 clones, around 85% seen once. The input for sequencing was CD4+ or CD8+ T cells sorted from blood, taken in a trial of the OX40 agonist ivuxolimab. The receptor source for this set is an adult with an advanced solid tumor such as melanoma, head and neck, liver or kidney cancer.

This clone was counted a single time. The chain links TRBV19 to TRBJ2-5; D ambiguous. CDR3 size: 14 residues. Per germline, CDR1 LNHDA and CDR2 SQIVND (reference sequence). The V end lost 3 bases, the J end lost 1 base, and 9 bases lay between the germline ends. The CDR3 protein is CASSMMAGQETQYF. The CDR3 bases are TGTGCCAGTAGTATGATGGCAGGCCAAGAGACCCAGTACTTC.

The chain links TRBV11-2 to TRBJ1-2; D not certain. This CDR3 has 17 amino acids. Germline values: CDR1 SGHAT, CDR2 FQNNGV. V lost 2 bases and J 2 bases, leaving 18 bases between the germline ends. CDR3 sequence (DNA): TGTGCCAGCAGCTTAAACTTTGGGCAAGATCTCAACTATGGCTACACCTTC. Residues: CASSLNFGQDLNYGYTF.

The J gene is TRBJ2-3, the V gene TRBV2; D is undetermined. The ends were cut back, 6 bases at V and 4 bases at J, with 8 bases in the middle. This CDR3 contains 12 residues. Per the germline V gene, CDR1 is SNHLY and CDR2 is FYNNEI. CDR3 in amino acids: CASRVIADTQYF. The CDR3 bases are TGTGCCAGCAGAGTAATCGCAGATACGCAGTATTTT. Full variable domain (rest looked up from reference TRBV2 and TRBJ2-3): EPEVTQTPSHQVTQMGQEVILRCVPISNHLYFYWYRQILGQKVEFLVSFYNNEISEKSEIFDDQFSVERPDGSNFTLKIRSTKLEDSAMYFCASRVIADTQYFGPGTRLTVL.

The chain couples TRBV6-5 to TRBJ1-1, with TRBD1 as a possible D gene (5 bases). Trimming shortened V by 6 bases and J by 5 bases, and 13 bases separated the two germline ends. Germline V CDR1 and CDR2: MNHEY, SVGAGI. The length of the CDR3 is 13 residues. As DNA, the CDR3 is TGTGCCAGCAGCCGGAGACAGAAAACTGAAGCTTTCTTT. Protein product: CASSRRQKTEAFF.

The chain uses TRBV5-1 and TRBJ2-3; 12 nucleotides line up with TRBD2. Per germline, CDR1 SGHRS and CDR2 YFSETQ. The CDR3 contains 15 residues. After removal of 6 bases from V and 1 base from J, the junction contained 3 bases not matched to a gene. The CDR3, as DNA: TGCGCCAGCACCCGACTAGCGGGGGGCACAGATACGCAGTATTTT. Its translation is CASTRLAGGTDTQYF.

The chain combines TRBV2 with TRBJ1-5; 8 bases match TRBD1. Unmatched junction bases numbered 6, after V lost 2 bases and J lost 9 bases. The CDR3 has 14 residues. In germline, CDR1 is SNHLY, CDR2 FYNNEI. In DNA form, the CDR3 reads TGTGCCAGCAGTGAACGAGGACAGGGCGGGCCCCAGCATTTT. Translated, it gives CASSERGQGGPQHF.

The chain carries TRBV19 and TRBJ2-3; TRBD2 aligns across 14 bases. After removal of 4 bases from V and 4 bases from J, the junction contained 4 bases not matched to a gene. Germline V gene sequence: CDR1 LNHDA, CDR2 SQIVND (reference sequence). The CDR3 extends over 16 amino acids. CDR3 amino acids: CASSRTSGGSADTQYF. The CDR3 DNA follows: TGTGCCAGTAGTAGGACTAGCGGGGGGTCGGCAGATACGCAGTATTTT.

The V call is TRBV11-2, the J call TRBJ2-7, with 7 positions matching TRBD2. Germline CDR1 is SGHAT and CDR2 is FQNNGV. The CDR3 length is 16 residues. V lost 5 bases, J lost 4 bases, and 14 bases stayed unmatched. CDR3 in DNA: TGTGCCAGCAGCGAGCGGACCGGGACTACCTTTTACGAGCAGTACTTC. It codes for CASSERTGTTFYEQYF.

The rearrangement joins TRBV7-6 to TRBJ2-7; no clear D. Germline V CDR1 and CDR2: SGHVS, FNYEAQ. V lost 0 bases and J lost 5, with 14 bases in between. This CDR3 region has 15 residues. The CDR3 loop is CASSLAGPGTHEQYF. As DNA, the CDR3 is TGTGCCAGCAGCTTAGCTGGACCGGGCACGCACGAGCAGTACTTC.

V usage is TRBV18 and J usage is TRBJ1-1; D is perhaps TRBD1 (6 bases). The CDR3 sequence is 14 residues long. CDR1 and CDR2 from the germline V gene are KGHSH and LQKENI. V lost 4 bases to trimming and J lost 6 bases, with 15 bases between them. The CDR3 region is CASSLDQGSAEAFF. CDR3 in DNA: TGTGCCAGCTCACTGGATCAGGGGAGTGCTGAAGCTTTCTTT.

The chain uses TRBV6-5 and TRBJ1-1; D is uncertain. V was trimmed by 0 bases and J by 7 bases, leaving 18 bases between them. The CDR3 totals 16 residues. The germline V gene has CDR1 MNHEY and CDR2 SVGAGI. The DNA of the CDR3 is TGTGCCAGCAGTTACTCGAGATCGGTGGACCGCCTTGAAGCTTTCTTT. It encodes CASSYSRSVDRLEAFF.